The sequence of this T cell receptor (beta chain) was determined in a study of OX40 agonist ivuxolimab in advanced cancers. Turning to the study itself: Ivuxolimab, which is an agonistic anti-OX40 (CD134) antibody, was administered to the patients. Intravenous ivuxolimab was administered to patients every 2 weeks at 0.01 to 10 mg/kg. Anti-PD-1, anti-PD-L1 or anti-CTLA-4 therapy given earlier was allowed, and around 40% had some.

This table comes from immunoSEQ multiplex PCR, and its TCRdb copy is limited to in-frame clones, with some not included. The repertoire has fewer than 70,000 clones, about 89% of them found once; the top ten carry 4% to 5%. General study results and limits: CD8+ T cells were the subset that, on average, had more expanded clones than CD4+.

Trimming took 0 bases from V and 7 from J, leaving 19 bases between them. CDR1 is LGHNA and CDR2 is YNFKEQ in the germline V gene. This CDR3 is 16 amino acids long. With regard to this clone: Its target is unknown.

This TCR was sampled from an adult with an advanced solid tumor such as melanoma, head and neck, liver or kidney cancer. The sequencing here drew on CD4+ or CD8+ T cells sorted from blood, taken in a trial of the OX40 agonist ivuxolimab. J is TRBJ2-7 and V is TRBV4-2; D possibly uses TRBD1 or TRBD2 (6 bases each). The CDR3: CASSQEELWGAGEQYF. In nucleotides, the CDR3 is TGTGCCAGCAGCCAAGAAGAACTGTGGGGGGCGGGGGAGCAGTACTTC.